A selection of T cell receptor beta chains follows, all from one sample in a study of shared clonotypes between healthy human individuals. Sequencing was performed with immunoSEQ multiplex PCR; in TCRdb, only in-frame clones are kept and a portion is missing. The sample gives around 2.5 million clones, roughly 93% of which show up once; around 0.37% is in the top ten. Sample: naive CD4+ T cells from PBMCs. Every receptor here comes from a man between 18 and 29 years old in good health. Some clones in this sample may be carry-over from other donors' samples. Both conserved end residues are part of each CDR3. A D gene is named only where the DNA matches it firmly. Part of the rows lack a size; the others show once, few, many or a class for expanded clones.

TGTGCGGGGGGAGGGACAGGGCAAGAGACCCAGTACTTC CAGGGTGQETQYF TRBD1 . TRBJ2-5 TRBV30
TGTGCCAGCAGCTTAATCTGGGGAGGGGCTGAAGCTTTCTTT CASSLIWGGAEAFF . . TRBJ1-1 TRBV11-2
TGTGCCATCAGTGCCCGGGAAAACCAAGAGACCCAGTACTTC CAISARENQETQYF . once TRBJ2-5 TRBV10-3
TGCGCCAGCAAGCGGCTAGCGGAAGCCTACGAGCAGTACTTC CASKRLAEAYEQYF TRBD2 . TRBJ2-7 TRBV5-1
TGTGCCAGCAGCCTCGGGCAGTCATTCGGGGGCTACACCTTC CASSLGQSFGGYTF . . TRBJ1-2 TRBV7-2
TGTGCCAGCAGCAAAAGGGGGGGGGTTGAACCCCGGGAAGAGACCCAGTACTTC CASSKRGGVEPREETQYF . . TRBJ2-5 TRBV21-1
TGTGCCAGCAGCCGGCCAGCGGGAGGGTGGGAGACCCAGTACTTC CASSRPAGGWETQYF TRBD2 . TRBJ2-5 TRBV7-2
TGTGCCAGCAGTTTATACGGCAGAGACTACGAGCAGTACTTC CASSLYGRDYEQYF . . TRBJ2-7 TRBV28
TGCGCCAGCAGCCAAGCAGACAGAGATAATTCACCCCTCCACTTT CASSQADRDNSPLHF . . TRBJ1-6 TRBV4-3
TGCGCCAGCAGCCCCCGGGTCGTCTCTGGGGCCAACGTCCTGACTTTC CASSPRVVSGANVLTF . . TRBJ2-6 TRBV4-3
TGTGCCAGTAGTATAGATGACAGGGGGGCGCAGTATTTT CASSIDDRGAQYF TRBD1 . TRBJ2-3 TRBV19
TGTGCCAGCAGTGATGGGCGGGCCTATGGCTACACCTTC CASSDGRAYGYTF . . TRBJ1-2 TRBV2
TGTGCCAGCAGCCCTCGCGGGTACGAGCAGTACTTC CASSPRGYEQYF . . TRBJ2-7 TRBV14
TGTGCCATCAGTCCAGGGTTCGGGGGAGAGACCCAGTACTTC CAISPGFGGETQYF . . TRBJ2-5 TRBV10-3
TGTGCCAGCAGCCAAGACCCTCGACAGGGAGGGAGGTTGGATGAGCAGTTCTTC CASSQDPRQGGRLDEQFF . . TRBJ2-1 TRBV4-2
TGTGCCAGCTCACCCCAGGGCTCCTACGAGCAGTACTTC CASSPQGSYEQYF . . TRBJ2-7 TRBV18
TGTGCCAGCAGCGAGGGTCCCCTGGGCAGCTTAAATGGCTACACCTTC CASSEGPLGSLNGYTF . . TRBJ1-2 TRBV9
TGTGCCAGCAGCTACCGACAGGACTATAATTCACCCCTCCACTTT CASSYRQDYNSPLHF . . TRBJ1-6 TRBV5-6
TGTGCCAGCAGTTACGCCGACAGAGAATATCAGCCCCAGCATTTT CASSYADREYQPQHF . . TRBJ1-5 TRBV6-5
TGTGCCAGCAGTATCGGGACTCTAGAGTACAATGAGCAGTTCTTC CASSIGTLEYNEQFF . . TRBJ2-1 TRBV28
TGTGCCAGCAGTTACGGTGGCCTCGGGGCCAACGTCCTGACTTTC CASSYGGLGANVLTF . . TRBJ2-6 TRBV6-5
TGCGCCAGCAGCTGGGCCGGGCTGTGGACAGGGGGCTACAATGAGCAGTTCTTC CASSWAGLWTGGYNEQFF TRBD1 . TRBJ2-1 TRBV5-1
TGTGCCAGCAGTTCCGTGGGCGTGTTCTTC CASSSVGVFF . . TRBJ2-1 TRBV28
TGTGCCAGCAGTGAATGGGGCCGGAGTGAGCAGTTCTTC CASSEWGRSEQFF . . TRBJ2-1 TRBV2
TGTGCCAGCAGTGAAAGATTGGCGACCAATCAGCCCCAGCATTTT CASSERLATNQPQHF . once TRBJ1-5 TRBV2
TGCGCCAGCAGCTTGGTTGCGGGAGGGCCTGCGCAGTACTTC CASSLVAGGPAQYF TRBD2 . TRBJ2-7 TRBV5-1
TGTGCCAGCAGATCGAACACCGGGGAGCTGTTTTTT CASRSNTGELFF . . TRBJ2-2 TRBV6-6
TGTGCCAGCAGCTTAGGTTTACTAGGGGAGATGGAGACCCAGTACTTC CASSLGLLGEMETQYF . . TRBJ2-5 TRBV11-3
TGTGCCAGCAGCTCCCAGGGGGGGCTAACCTACGAGCAGTACTTC CASSSQGGLTYEQYF . once TRBJ2-7 TRBV13
TGTGCCAGCAGTGGGGGTGGGGGAGAGACCCAGTACTTC CASSGGGGETQYF . . TRBJ2-5 TRBV2
TGCGCCAGCAGCCAGGGGTCAGATCCAACTAATGAAAAACTGTTTTTT CASSQGSDPTNEKLFF . . TRBJ1-4 TRBV4-3
TGCGCCAGCAAACCCGGGACCAACACCGGGGAGCTGTTTTTT CASKPGTNTGELFF . . TRBJ2-2 TRBV4-1
TGTGCCAGCAAAAAGCACGCCGCCACAGATACGCAGTATTTT CASKKHAATDTQYF . . TRBJ2-3 TRBV7-2
TGTGCCTCAGAAATGGAGAGACAGGGGTATGGCTACACCTTC CASEMERQGYGYTF TRBD1 . TRBJ1-2 TRBV5-6
TGCGCCAGCAGCTTGGCCGAGACCTTTAATGAAAAACTGTTTTTT CASSLAETFNEKLFF . . TRBJ1-4 TRBV5-1
TGTGCCAGCAGCTTAGGCGGGAGCACGCAGTATTTT CASSLGGSTQYF TRBD2 once TRBJ2-3 TRBV11-3
TGTGCCAGCAGTCTCTTAGAGACCCAGTACTTC CASSLLETQYF . . TRBJ2-5 TRBV2
TGTGCCAGCAAAACGGAGCGAGGCTCCTACGAGCAGTACTTC CASKTERGSYEQYF . . TRBJ2-7 TRBV6-5
TGTGCCAGCAGTGGCCAGCCCAACACCGGGGAGCTGTTTTTT CASSGQPNTGELFF . once TRBJ2-2 TRBV6-4
TGTGCCAGCAGTGAGTTCCAGGGGGGGGCAGAAAAACTGTTTTTT CASSEFQGGAEKLFF TRBD1 . TRBJ1-4 TRBV25-1
TGCGCCAGCAGCTTGGAAGCACTAGCGGGAGGCAATGAGCAGTTCTTC CASSLEALAGGNEQFF TRBD2 . TRBJ2-1 TRBV5-1
TGTGCCAGCTCACCACAGGGTCGCTATGAAAAACTGTTTTTT CASSPQGRYEKLFF . once TRBJ1-4 TRBV18
TGTGCCAGCAGCTTCCTTTCCGGGACAGGGGCCAATGAGCAGTTCTTC CASSFLSGTGANEQFF TRBD1 . TRBJ2-1 TRBV28
TGTGCCAGCAGCCTCAGACAGGGGGGTCAGCCCCAGCATTTT CASSLRQGGQPQHF TRBD1 . TRBJ1-5 TRBV28
TGTGCCAGCAGTGAAGCGTTCGGGGGGTCTGGAAACACCATATATTTT CASSEAFGGSGNTIYF . . TRBJ1-3 TRBV6-1
TGCGCCAGCGCAGACGGGAGCTCCTACAATGAGCAGTTCTTC CASADGSSYNEQFF . . TRBJ2-1 TRBV5-1
TGTGCCAGTAGTATCATCCAGAGACCAACAAATGAGCAGTTCTTC CASSIIQRPTNEQFF . . TRBJ2-1 TRBV19
TGTGCCAGCAGTTTGGGGACAGGGGGATACCAAGAGACCCAGTACTTC CASSLGTGGYQETQYF TRBD1 . TRBJ2-5 TRBV6-6
TGTGCCAGCAGTGAACGGGGTGCGCTGGAGGATGGCTACACCTTC CASSERGALEDGYTF . . TRBJ1-2 TRBV28
TGCGCCAGCAGCTTGGTAGCGGGCGGGAGCACTGAAGCTTTCTTT CASSLVAGGSTEAFF . . TRBJ1-1 TRBV5-1
TGTGCCACCGAGCCCCGCAGGGCCCTATCAAGGACCGGGGAGCTGTTTTTT CATEPRRALSRTGELFF . . TRBJ2-2 TRBV19